The clone carrying this T cell receptor (beta chain) was detected many times. The antigen is unknown. The CDR3 runs 14 residues. V lost 6 bases, J lost 2 bases, and 5 bases stayed unmatched. The germline gives CDR1 SNHLY, CDR2 FYNNEI. The record originates from a study of human T cells and chemical hapten exposure. It was the library that attached unique molecular identifiers to individual cDNA molecules. Via MiXCR, TCRdb re-called the RACE reads, giving one row per CDR3 protein. Of 300,000 to 450,000 distinct CDR3 sequences listed, 5.1% are singletons. Study-level points and caveats: There were significantly more large CDR3 similarity clusters among expanded TCRs than among controls.

Time point: pre-sensitization, week 0. This sample's treatment: therapeutic diphenylcyclopropenone sensitization with weekly scalp DPC. Unseparated into fractions, whole blood served as the source from which total RNA was extracted. The clonotype comes from a woman between 50 and 59 years old with alopecia areata. Some clones in this sample may be carry-over from other donors' samples. The chain couples TRBV2 to TRBJ2-3; TRBD2 agrees at 7 bases. The starting material was whole blood, obtained in connection with sensitization to the hapten diphenylcyclopropenone (DPC). The CDR3 sequence is CASRRGTATDTQYF. CDR3 DNA sequence: TGTGCCAGCAGGCGGGGGACGGCCACAGATACGCAGTATTTT.